This note documents a single T cell receptor (beta chain) sequence. Its antigen specificity is not known. No clone much larger than this one lies a single base away; base qualities are absent. Taken from cysteine to phenylalanine, the CDR3 has 15 residues. Just CDR3 DNA is preserved here, 45 bases in frame from base 1. At the junction V is shortened by 5 bases and J by 10 bases; bases outside the gene matches: 6. Per the germline V gene, SGHVS is the CDR1 and FNYEAQ is the CDR2. The time point label on this specimen signifies: blood 4 weeks post-SBRT, at nephrectomy. The treatment or condition label on this specimen signifies: 15 Gy SBRT to primary tumor, nephrectomy 4 weeks later. The samples were obtained from a clinical trial, where primary renal cell carcinomas were treated with 15 Gy stereotactic body radiation therapy and then removed by nephrectomy 4 weeks afterward. To follow tumor-enriched clonotypes, peripheral blood was collected serially from radiation-treated patients at baseline and again at 2 weeks and 4 weeks after SBRT. All patients had renal cell carcinoma with clear cell pathology. The QIAamp DNA Blood Mini Kit (Qiagen) was used to prepare genomic DNA for TCR sequencing. Only samples passing all quality control checks were included in the analyses.

The data belong to a study of radiation and T cells in renal cell carcinoma (dated by TCRdb to about 2020). About the full investigation: In total, about 51 samples underwent TCR beta sequencing: 25 or so tumors plus 27 peripheral blood samples. The last blood draw happened 4 weeks after radiation, timed to coincide with nephrectomy. A total of 4 million to 5 million unique CDR3 nucleotide sequences, encoding 2,500,000 or so unique CDR3 amino acid sequences, were found across all 50 or so samples. Paper-wide results and their limitations: Changes in the blood repertoire were not tracked past 4 weeks after treatment. Because pretreatment tumor biopsies were not available, the study could not determine whether clonotypes were already present within the tumor at baseline. Top tumor clonotypes rose in blood from baseline to 2 weeks post-radiation, then contracted by 4 weeks, suggesting transient expansion of tumor-resident clones. The single-armed trial design could not address effects of radiation dose or scheduling on the TCR repertoire.

TCR beta libraries were generated from genomic DNA with the immunoSEQ kit, following the manufacturer's recommendations. To prepare libraries, a first multiplex PCR with proprietary primers was run, followed by a second PCR that added unique barcodes, and a bead cleanup was done after each round. Each sample batch included a kit-provided positive control reaction and a negative control reaction. The final libraries were assessed on an Agilent 4200 TapeStation D1000 ScreenTape, pooled by volume, and quantified by qPCR. Sequencing was performed on an Illumina NextSeq500 with a MidOutput 150-cycle cartridge, and 156 Read1 and 15 Index1 cycles were run with kit custom primers. The pooled library was loaded at around 1 pM, and approximately 19% PhiX control was spiked in. Turning to the authors' computational methods: The vendor-processed data were analyzed in R, and a clonotype was defined as all T cells that share the same CDR3 nucleotide sequence. For clone abundance analyses, frequencies were normalized to the 10,000 most abundant clones in each sample. Before analysis, public T cell clones were removed, and these numbered fewer than five per sample on average. A difference in abundance of at least 32-fold between compartments was used to define tumor-enriched and baseline blood-enriched clonotypes. A beta-binomial differential abundance model was used to identify clonotypes that expanded or contracted between blood time points. Similarity between tumor and blood repertoires was quantified using the Baroni-Urbani and Buser coefficient, and groups were compared with two-tailed Wilcoxon tests in R. What TCRdb holds here is the immuneACCESS table cut down to in-frame rearrangements. Part of the clones is not present; checked against another copy, under half of the missing clones reflect an unresolved V gene, and the others are unexplained. V, J and clone size are those of that table, while D and trimming were read from the DNA. The sample records 130,000 to 150,000 clones, less than 90% of which are singletons. 15% to 20% of the sample rests with the top ten.

The material was blood, obtained from a patient whose treatment included radiotherapy and nephrectomy. The chain couples TRBV7-6 to TRBJ2-1; a stretch of 15 junction bases matches TRBD2. The clonotype originates from a woman between 45 and 60 years old with renal cell carcinoma. The CDR3 is CASSGRTSGRAEQFF. The DNA sequence is TGTGCCAGCAGCGGTCGGACTAGCGGGAGGGCCGAGCAGTTCTTC.